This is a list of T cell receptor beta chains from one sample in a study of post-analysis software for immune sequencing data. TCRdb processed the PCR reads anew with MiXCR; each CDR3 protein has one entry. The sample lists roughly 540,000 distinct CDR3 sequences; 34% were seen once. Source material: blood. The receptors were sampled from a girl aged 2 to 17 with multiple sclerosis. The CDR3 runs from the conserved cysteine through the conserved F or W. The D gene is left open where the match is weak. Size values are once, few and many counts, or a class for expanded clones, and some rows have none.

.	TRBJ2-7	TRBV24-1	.	CATSAGRGESYEQYF	TGTGCCACCAGTGCGGGGCGGGGAGAAAGCTACGAGCAGTACTTC
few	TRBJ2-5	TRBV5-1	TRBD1	CASSFGTGVKETQYF	TGCGCCAGCAGCTTCGGGACAGGGGTAAAGGAGACCCAGTACTTC
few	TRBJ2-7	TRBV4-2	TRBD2	CASSQVLAGGFEQYF	TGTGCCAGCAGCCAAGTACTAGCGGGGGGGTTTGAGCAGTACTTC
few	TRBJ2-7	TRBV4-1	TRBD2	CASSQPRGGVGQNTYEQYF	TGCGCCAGCAGCCAACCCCGGGGGGGGGTCGGACAGAATACCTACGAGCAGTACTTC
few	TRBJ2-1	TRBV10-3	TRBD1	CAIRGTGLGHEQFF	TGTGCCATCAGGGGGACAGGGTTGGGCCATGAGCAGTTCTTC
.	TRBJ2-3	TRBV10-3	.	CAISENAFGSDTQYF	TGTGCCATCAGTGAGAATGCGTTCGGATCAGATACGCAGTATTTT
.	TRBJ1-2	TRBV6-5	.	CASSYSSAGEAQLGANYGYTF	TGTGCCAGCAGTTACTCGAGCGCTGGAGAAGCACAACTGGGGGCCAACTATGGCTACACCTTC
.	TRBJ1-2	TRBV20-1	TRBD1	CSVSTTGGGGYTF	TGCAGTGTTAGCACAACAGGGGGCGGCGGCTACACCTTC
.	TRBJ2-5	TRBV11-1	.	CASSLGRPRRQETQYF	TGTGCCAGCAGCTTAGGGCGCCCCAGGAGGCAAGAGACCCAGTACTTC
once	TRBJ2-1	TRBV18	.	CASSSRDWRGYEQFF	TGTGCCAGCTCATCCCGGGACTGGAGGGGCTATGAGCAGTTCTTC
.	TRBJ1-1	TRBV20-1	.	CSARGRMNTEAFF	TGCAGCGCAAGGGGACGGATGAACACTGAAGCTTTCTTT
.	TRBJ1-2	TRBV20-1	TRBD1	CSAPRPGTGNGYTF	TGCAGTGCCCCGAGACCCGGGACAGGGAACGGCTACACCTTC
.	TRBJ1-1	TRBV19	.	CASSIGYGGNTEAFF	TGTGCCAGTAGTATCGGTTACGGGGGGAACACTGAAGCTTTCTTT
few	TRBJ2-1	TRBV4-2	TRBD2	CASSQDQWEASGSYNEQFF	TGTGCCAGCAGCCAAGATCAGTGGGAGGCTAGCGGGAGCTACAATGAGCAGTTCTTC
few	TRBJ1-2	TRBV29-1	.	CSVEPAGRYGYTF	TGCAGCGTTGAACCGGCAGGGCGCTATGGCTACACCTTC
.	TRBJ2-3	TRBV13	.	CASSVALRGTDTQYF	TGTGCCAGCAGCGTGGCGCTCCGGGGAACAGATACGCAGTATTTT
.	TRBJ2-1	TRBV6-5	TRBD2	CASSYETSGGTIRLHEQFF	TGTGCCAGCAGTTACGAGACTAGCGGGGGAACAATCCGCTTGCATGAGCAGTTCTTC
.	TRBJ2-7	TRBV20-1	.	CSAGWPTDLTYEQYF	TGCAGTGCTGGATGGCCTACGGATCTTACCTACGAGCAGTACTTC
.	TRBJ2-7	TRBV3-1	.	CASSHRHGIYAYEQYF	TGTGCCAGCAGCCACCGACACGGGATTTACGCCTACGAGCAGTACTTC
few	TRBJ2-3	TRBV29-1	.	CSVEGERAADTQYF	TGCAGCGTTGAGGGGGAAAGGGCCGCAGATACGCAGTATTTT
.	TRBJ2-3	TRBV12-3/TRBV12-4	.	CASSLRGSSADAQYF	TGTGCCAGCAGTTTAAGGGGTTCAAGCGCAGATGCGCAGTATTTT
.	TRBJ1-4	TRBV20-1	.	CSANSRRTSTNEKLFF	TGCAGCGCTAATAGCCGAAGGACCTCAACTAATGAAAAACTGTTTTTT
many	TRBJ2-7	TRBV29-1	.	CSYSGPGYEQYF	TGCAGCTATAGCGGTCCAGGCTACGAGCAGTACTTC
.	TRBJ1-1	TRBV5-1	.	CASSLLQGTEAFF	TGCGCCAGCAGCTTATTGCAGGGCACTGAAGCTTTCTTT
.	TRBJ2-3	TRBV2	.	CAIITPAEDTQYF	TGTGCCATCATCACCCCGGCGGAAGATACGCAGTATTTT
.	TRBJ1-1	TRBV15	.	CATSRPAGVEAFF	TGTGCCACCAGCAGACCGGCGGGAGTTGAAGCTTTCTTT
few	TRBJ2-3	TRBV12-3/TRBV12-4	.	CASSPGQRDTQYF	TGTGCCAGCAGTCCCGGACAGAGAGATACGCAGTATTTT
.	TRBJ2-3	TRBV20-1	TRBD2	CSATGLAGGDTQYF	TGCAGTGCTACCGGACTAGCGGGTGGAGATACGCAGTATTTT
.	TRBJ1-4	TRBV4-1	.	CAGSQLVNEKLFF	TGCGCCGGCAGCCAGCTTGTTAATGAAAAACTGTTTTTT
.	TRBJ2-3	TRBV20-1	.	CSARGVPSGTDTQYF	TGCAGTGCTAGAGGAGTTCCTAGCGGCACAGATACGCAGTATTTT
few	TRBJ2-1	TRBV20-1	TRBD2	CSASGMRGEINEQFF	TGCAGTGCTAGCGGTATGCGGGGGGAAATTAATGAGCAGTTCTTC
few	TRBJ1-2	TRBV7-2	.	CASSSRGVDYGYTF	TGTGCCAGCAGCTCCAGGGGTGTTGACTATGGCTACACCTTC
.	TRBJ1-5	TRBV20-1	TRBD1	CSAWDRVSNQPQHF	TGCAGTGCTTGGGACAGGGTTAGCAATCAGCCCCAGCATTTT
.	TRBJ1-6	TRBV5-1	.	CASSLAGQGGYSPLHF	TGCGCCAGCAGCTTGGCTGGGCAGGGCGGGTATTCACCCCTCCACTTT